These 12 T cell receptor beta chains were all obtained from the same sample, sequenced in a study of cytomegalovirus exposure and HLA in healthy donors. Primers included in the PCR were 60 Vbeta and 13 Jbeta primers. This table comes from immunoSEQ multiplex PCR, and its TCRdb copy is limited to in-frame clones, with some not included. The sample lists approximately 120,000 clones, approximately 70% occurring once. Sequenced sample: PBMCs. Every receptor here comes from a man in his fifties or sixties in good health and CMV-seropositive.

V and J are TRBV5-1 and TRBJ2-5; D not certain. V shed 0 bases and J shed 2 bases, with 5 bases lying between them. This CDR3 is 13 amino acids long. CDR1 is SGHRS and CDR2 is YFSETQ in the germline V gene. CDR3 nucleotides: TGCGCCAGCAGCTTGGGAGTACAAGAGACCCAGTACTTC. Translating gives CASSLGVQETQYF.

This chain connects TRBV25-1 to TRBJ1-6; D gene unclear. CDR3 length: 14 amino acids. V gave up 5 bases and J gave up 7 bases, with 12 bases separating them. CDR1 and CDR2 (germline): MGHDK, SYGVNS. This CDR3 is CASSLDVRNSPLHF. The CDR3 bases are TGTGCCAGCAGTCTAGACGTAAGGAATTCACCCCTCCACTTT.

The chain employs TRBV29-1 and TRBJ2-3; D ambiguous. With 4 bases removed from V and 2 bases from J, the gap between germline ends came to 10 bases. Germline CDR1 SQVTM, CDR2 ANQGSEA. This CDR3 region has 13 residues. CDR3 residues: CSVVTENTDTQYF. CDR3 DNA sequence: TGCAGCGTTGTCACAGAAAACACAGATACGCAGTATTTT.

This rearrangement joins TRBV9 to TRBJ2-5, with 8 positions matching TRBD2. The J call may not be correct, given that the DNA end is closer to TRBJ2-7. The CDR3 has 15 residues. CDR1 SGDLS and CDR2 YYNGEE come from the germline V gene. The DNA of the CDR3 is TGTGCCAGCATCGCACTCGGCGGGGGGTCCCACGAGCAGTACTTC. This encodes CASIALGGGSHEQYF.

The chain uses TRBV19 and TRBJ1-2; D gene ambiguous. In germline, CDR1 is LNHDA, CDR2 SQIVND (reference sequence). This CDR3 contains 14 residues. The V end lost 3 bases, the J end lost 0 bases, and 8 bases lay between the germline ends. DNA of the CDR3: TGTGCCAGTAGTATGAGTTTGACTAACTATGGCTACACCTTC. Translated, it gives CASSMSLTNYGYTF.

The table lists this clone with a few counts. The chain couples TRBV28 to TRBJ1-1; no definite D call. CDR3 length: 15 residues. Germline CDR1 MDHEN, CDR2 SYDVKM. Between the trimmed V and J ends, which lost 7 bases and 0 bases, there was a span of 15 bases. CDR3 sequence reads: CASKLVQTVNTEAFF. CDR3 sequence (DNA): TGTGCCAGCAAATTGGTGCAGACTGTGAACACTGAAGCTTTCTTT.

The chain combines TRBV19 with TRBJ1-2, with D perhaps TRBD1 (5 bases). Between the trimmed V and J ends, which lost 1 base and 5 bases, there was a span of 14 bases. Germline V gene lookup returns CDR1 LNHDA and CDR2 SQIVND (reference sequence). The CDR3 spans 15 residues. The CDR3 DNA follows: TGTGCCAGTAGTATAGCTCCCATGGAGGGGTATGGCTACACCTTC. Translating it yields CASSIAPMEGYGYTF.

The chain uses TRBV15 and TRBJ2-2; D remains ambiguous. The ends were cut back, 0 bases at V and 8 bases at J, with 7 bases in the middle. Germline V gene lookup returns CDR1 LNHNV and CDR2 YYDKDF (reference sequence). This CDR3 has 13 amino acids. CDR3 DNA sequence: TGTGCCACCAGCAGAGATATTCTGGGGGAGCTGTTTTTT. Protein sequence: CATSRDILGELFF.

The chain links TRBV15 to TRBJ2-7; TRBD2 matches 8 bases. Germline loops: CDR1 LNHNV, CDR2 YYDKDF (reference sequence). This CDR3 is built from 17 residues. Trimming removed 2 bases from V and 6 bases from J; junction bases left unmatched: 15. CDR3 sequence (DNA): TGTGCCACCAGCAGACTCACTCCCGGGACTAGGAGTACCGAGCAGTACTTC. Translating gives CATSRLTPGTRSTEQYF.

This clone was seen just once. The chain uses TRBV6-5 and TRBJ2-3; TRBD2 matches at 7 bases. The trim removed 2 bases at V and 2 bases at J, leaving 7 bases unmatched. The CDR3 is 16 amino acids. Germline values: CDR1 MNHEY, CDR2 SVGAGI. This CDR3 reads CASSYGLAGVTDTQYF. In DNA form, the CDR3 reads TGTGCCAGCAGTTACGGTCTGGCGGGGGTCACAGATACGCAGTATTTT.

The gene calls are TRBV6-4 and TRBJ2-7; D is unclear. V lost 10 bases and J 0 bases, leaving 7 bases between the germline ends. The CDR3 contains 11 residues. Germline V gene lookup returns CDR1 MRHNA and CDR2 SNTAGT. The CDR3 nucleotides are TGTGCCACCTTAAACTCCTACGAGCAGTACTTC. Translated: CATLNSYEQYF.

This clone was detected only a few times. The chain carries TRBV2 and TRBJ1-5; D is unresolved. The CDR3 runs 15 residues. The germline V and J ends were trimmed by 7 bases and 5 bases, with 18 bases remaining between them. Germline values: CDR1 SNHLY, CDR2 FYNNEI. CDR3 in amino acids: CASTAGSLKYQPQHF. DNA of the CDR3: TGTGCCAGCACCGCGGGGTCTCTCAAGTATCAGCCCCAGCATTTT.